This T cell receptor (beta chain) derives from a study of OX40 agonist ivuxolimab in advanced cancers. For the study at large: A diagnosis of hepatocellular carcinoma, melanoma, renal cell or head and neck cancer was present in dose-escalation patients.

Blood sampling was done at baseline, cycle 4 day 1, and cycle 7 day 1. Sequencing used immunoSEQ multiplex PCR; TCRdb keeps in-frame clones, though not all of them. The table has tens of thousands of clones, 91% seen once. Per germline, CDR1 MDHEN and CDR2 SYDVKM. The CDR3 contains 14 residues. V lost 4 bases and J lost 4, with 13 bases in between. This TCR was sampled from an adult with an advanced solid tumor such as melanoma, head and neck, liver or kidney cancer. This sample comprised CD4+ or CD8+ T cells sorted from blood, obtained in a trial of the OX40 agonist ivuxolimab. The J gene is TRBJ2-5, the V gene TRBV28; tentatively, D is TRBD1 (6 bases). Written as DNA, the CDR3 is TGTGCCAGCAGTTCAGGGGCTCGGATAGAGACCCAGTACTTC. Protein product: CASSSGARIETQYF.